The rows below give T cell receptor beta chains drawn from one sample of a study of blood T cell repertoires in COVID-19. The method was immunoSEQ multiplex PCR; TCRdb's version includes in-frame clones alone and lacks a portion of them. Here the sample spans around 310,000 clones, 90% being singletons. Sequences were obtained from peripheral blood. Source of these receptors: a woman between 40 and 55 years old with COVID-19, enrolled during active disease. Each CDR3 is given with its conserved first and last residue. D genes are given only for firm matches. Size tells how often a clone was seen (once, few, many) or the class of an expanded clone, and some rows leave it out.

J: TRBJ2-1
size: once
D: TRBD2
V: TRBV14
CDR3: CASSQLGGVSYNEQFF
DNA: TGTGCCAGCAGCCAGCTCGGGGGGGTCTCCTACAATGAGCAGTTCTTC

J: TRBJ2-3
size: NA
D: TRBD1
V: TRBV5-1
CDR3: CASSRDRRSTDTQYF
DNA: TGCGCCAGCAGCCGGGACAGACGGAGCACAGATACGCAGTATTTT

J: TRBJ1-6
size: NA
D: NA
V: TRBV11-1
CDR3: CASSPYGEGNNSPLHF
DNA: TGTGCCAGCAGCCCGTACGGGGAGGGAAATAATTCACCCCTCCACTTT

J: TRBJ1-1
size: NA
D: NA
V: TRBV28
CDR3: CASSTGGEDTEAFF
DNA: TGTGCCAGCAGCACGGGGGGCGAGGACACTGAAGCTTTCTTT

J: TRBJ1-1
size: NA
D: NA
V: TRBV30
CDR3: CAWERENTEAFF
DNA: TGTGCCTGGGAACGGGAGAACACTGAAGCTTTCTTT

J: TRBJ1-1
size: NA
D: NA
V: TRBV5-4
CDR3: CASSTGLSTDTEAFF
DNA: TGTGCCAGCAGCACGGGACTTTCAACGGACACTGAAGCTTTCTTT

J: TRBJ1-4
size: NA
D: NA
V: TRBV6-5
CDR3: CASSYGALNEKLFF
DNA: TGTGCCAGCAGTTACGGGGCCTTAAATGAAAAACTGTTTTTT

J: TRBJ1-2
size: NA
D: NA
V: TRBV28
CDR3: CASSLKKGSGGYTF
DNA: TGTGCCAGCAGCCTAAAAAAGGGATCGGGGGGCTACACCTTC

J: TRBJ2-7
size: NA
D: TRBD2
V: TRBV7-8
CDR3: CASNPLAGVRHEQYF
DNA: TGTGCCAGCAACCCCCTAGCGGGAGTGCGTCACGAGCAGTACTTC

J: TRBJ1-5
size: once
D: NA
V: TRBV7-2
CDR3: CASSLESGAKHF
DNA: TGTGCCAGCAGCTTAGAATCCGGTGCGAAACATTTT

J: TRBJ2-1
size: NA
D: NA
V: TRBV5-6
CDR3: CASSLGGSSLYNEQFF
DNA: TGTGCCAGCAGCTTAGGAGGGAGTTCCCTCTACAATGAGCAGTTCTTC

J: TRBJ1-2
size: NA
D: TRBD1
V: TRBV27
CDR3: CASSPSTGGNGYTF
DNA: TGTGCCAGCAGCCCCTCGACAGGGGGGAATGGCTACACCTTC

J: TRBJ2-1
size: NA
D: TRBD1
V: TRBV27
CDR3: CASRTGGHEQFF
DNA: TGTGCCAGCAGGACAGGGGGCCATGAGCAGTTCTTC

J: TRBJ1-2
size: NA
D: TRBD1
V: TRBV18
CDR3: CASYGTGDNYGYTF
DNA: TGTGCCAGCTATGGGACAGGGGACAACTATGGCTACACCTTC

J: TRBJ1-2
size: NA
D: TRBD1
V: TRBV7-2
CDR3: CASSLYTGGAKGYTF
DNA: TGTGCCAGCAGCTTATATACAGGGGGCGCGAAGGGCTACACCTTC

J: TRBJ1-1
size: NA
D: TRBD1
V: TRBV27
CDR3: CASSLWGQGPAFF
DNA: TGTGCCAGCAGTTTATGGGGACAGGGCCCAGCTTTCTTT

J: TRBJ2-6
size: NA
D: NA
V: TRBV6-2/TRBV6-3
CDR3: CASSELQGNGANVLTF
DNA: TGTGCCAGCAGCGAACTCCAGGGGAATGGGGCCAACGTCCTGACTTTC

J: TRBJ2-1
size: NA
D: TRBD2
V: TRBV9
CDR3: CASSGTSGSTGEQFF
DNA: TGTGCCAGCAGCGGGACTAGCGGGAGCACGGGGGAGCAGTTCTTC

J: TRBJ2-5
size: NA
D: TRBD2
V: TRBV15
CDR3: CATSSITSGRGETQYF
DNA: TGTGCCACCAGCAGCATAACTAGCGGGAGAGGCGAGACCCAGTACTTC

J: TRBJ2-5
size: NA
D: TRBD2
V: TRBV7-9
CDR3: CASSLAGLEWTQYF
DNA: TGTGCCAGCAGCTTAGCTGGACTAGAATGGACCCAGTACTTC

J: TRBJ2-7
size: NA
D: TRBD1
V: TRBV29-1
CDR3: CSVVQGAYEQYF
DNA: TGCAGCGTTGTACAGGGGGCTTACGAGCAGTACTTC

J: TRBJ2-7
size: NA
D: TRBD1
V: TRBV27
CDR3: CASSQGTGQYDEQYF
DNA: TGTGCCAGCAGTCAAGGGACAGGGCAATATGACGAGCAGTACTTC

J: TRBJ2-3
size: NA
D: NA
V: TRBV5-1
CDR3: CASTRIGGGIFDTQYF
DNA: TGCGCCAGCACCCGTATTGGGGGCGGAATCTTCGATACGCAGTATTTT

J: TRBJ1-2
size: NA
D: TRBD1
V: TRBV6-1
CDR3: CASSGIGGSGYTF
DNA: TGTGCCAGCAGTGGGATAGGGGGCTCTGGCTACACCTTC

J: TRBJ1-2
size: NA
D: NA
V: TRBV7-9
CDR3: CASSRQETNYGYTF
DNA: TGTGCCAGCAGCCGACAGGAGACTAACTATGGCTACACCTTC

J: TRBJ2-3
size: NA
D: NA
V: TRBV7-2
CDR3: CASSLDRLADTQYF
DNA: TGTGCCAGCAGCTTAGACCGACTAGCAGATACGCAGTATTTT

J: TRBJ1-1
size: NA
D: NA
V: TRBV2
CDR3: CASSLDRTTEAFF
DNA: TGTGCCAGCAGTCTCGACAGGACCACTGAAGCTTTCTTT

J: TRBJ2-7
size: NA
D: NA
V: TRBV27
CDR3: CASTGAGGYEQYF
DNA: TGTGCCAGCACTGGGGCTGGCGGCTACGAGCAGTACTTC

J: TRBJ2-7
size: once
D: TRBD1
V: TRBV28
CDR3: CASNPGTGGLYEQYF
DNA: TGTGCCAGCAACCCCGGGACAGGGGGACTCTACGAGCAGTACTTC

J: TRBJ1-1
size: NA
D: NA
V: TRBV29-1
CDR3: CSGRDMNTEAFF
DNA: TGCAGCGGTAGGGACATGAACACTGAAGCTTTCTTT

J: TRBJ1-5
size: NA
D: TRBD1
V: TRBV7-2
CDR3: CASSLVSGQTYQPQHF
DNA: TGTGCCAGCAGCTTAGTTTCGGGACAGACCTATCAGCCCCAGCATTTT

J: TRBJ1-3
size: once
D: TRBD1
V: TRBV5-4
CDR3: CASSSAGQGSGNTIYF
DNA: TGTGCCAGCAGCTCAGCGGGACAGGGTAGTGGAAACACCATATATTTT

J: TRBJ2-6
size: NA
D: TRBD1
V: TRBV3-1/TRBV3-2
CDR3: CASSHLGGPNVLTF
DNA: TGTGCCAGCAGCCATTTAGGGGGCCCCAACGTCCTGACTTTC

J: TRBJ2-2
size: NA
D: NA
V: TRBV7-9
CDR3: CASSWRVSSTGELFF
DNA: TGTGCCAGCAGCTGGAGGGTCTCGAGCACCGGGGAGCTGTTTTTT

J: TRBJ2-7
size: NA
D: NA
V: TRBV5-1
CDR3: CASSLVRGAVDEQYF
DNA: TGCGCCAGCAGCTTGGTACGGGGGGCGGTCGACGAGCAGTACTTC

J: TRBJ1-1
size: NA
D: TRBD1
V: TRBV9
CDR3: CASSAWGTGSSMNTEAFF
DNA: TGTGCCAGCAGCGCGTGGGGGACAGGGAGCTCCATGAACACTGAAGCTTTCTTT

J: TRBJ1-1
size: once
D: TRBD1
V: TRBV29-1
CDR3: CSGYRDRGPTEAFF
DNA: TGCAGTGGCTACCGGGACAGGGGGCCTACTGAAGCTTTCTTT

J: TRBJ2-7
size: NA
D: NA
V: TRBV4-1
CDR3: CASSQGRSLRPSAYEQYF
DNA: TGCGCCAGCAGCCAAGGTCGTTCGTTGAGGCCCTCCGCCTACGAGCAGTACTTC

J: TRBJ2-7
size: once
D: NA
V: TRBV18
CDR3: CASSPLPGDEQYF
DNA: TGTGCCAGCTCACCACTACCAGGGGACGAGCAGTACTTC

J: TRBJ1-2
size: once
D: TRBD1
V: TRBV7-8
CDR3: CASSLGQGAYGYTF
DNA: TGTGCCAGCAGCTTAGGACAGGGGGCTTATGGCTACACCTTC

J: TRBJ2-7
size: once
D: TRBD1
V: TRBV30
CDR3: CAGEDRGSGGKYF
DNA: TGTGCCGGAGAGGACAGGGGCAGCGGTGGGAAGTACTTC

J: TRBJ2-3
size: NA
D: TRBD1
V: TRBV7-6
CDR3: CASSWTGGQARGTDTQYF
DNA: TGTGCCAGCAGCTGGACAGGGGGCCAGGCACGAGGCACAGATACGCAGTATTTT

J: TRBJ2-7
size: NA
D: TRBD1
V: TRBV9
CDR3: CASSVRDRASYYEQYF
DNA: TGTGCCAGCAGCGTACGGGACAGGGCCTCTTACTACGAGCAGTACTTC

J: TRBJ1-3
size: NA
D: TRBD1
V: TRBV5-5
CDR3: CASSSIPGQGHSGNTIYF
DNA: TGTGCCAGCAGCTCTATACCAGGACAGGGTCACTCTGGAAACACCATATATTTT

J: TRBJ1-6
size: NA
D: TRBD1
V: TRBV7-8
CDR3: CASSTGQSRSSYNSPLHF
DNA: TGTGCCAGCAGCACGGGACAGTCCCGGAGCTCCTATAATTCACCCCTCCACTTT

J: TRBJ2-5
size: NA
D: TRBD1
V: TRBV29-1
CDR3: CSVEVPQGAGETQYF
DNA: TGCAGCGTTGAAGTCCCACAGGGGGCAGGGGAGACCCAGTACTTC

J: TRBJ1-5
size: NA
D: NA
V: TRBV21-1
CDR3: CASSPKDRGLDYNQPQHF
DNA: TGTGCCAGCAGCCCGAAGGACAGGGGGCTCGATTACAATCAGCCCCAGCATTTT